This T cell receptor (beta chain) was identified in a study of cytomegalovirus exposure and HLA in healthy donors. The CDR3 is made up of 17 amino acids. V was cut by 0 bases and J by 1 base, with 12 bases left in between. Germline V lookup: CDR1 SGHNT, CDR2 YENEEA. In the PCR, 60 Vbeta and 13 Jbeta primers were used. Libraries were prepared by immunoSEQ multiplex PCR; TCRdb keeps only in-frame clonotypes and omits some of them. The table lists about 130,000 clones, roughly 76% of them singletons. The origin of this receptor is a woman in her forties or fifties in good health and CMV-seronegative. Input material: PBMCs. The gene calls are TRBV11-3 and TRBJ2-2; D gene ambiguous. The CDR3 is CASSLDSWAGNTGELFF. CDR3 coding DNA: TGTGCCAGCAGCTTAGATTCGTGGGCAGGGAACACCGGGGAGCTGTTTTTT.